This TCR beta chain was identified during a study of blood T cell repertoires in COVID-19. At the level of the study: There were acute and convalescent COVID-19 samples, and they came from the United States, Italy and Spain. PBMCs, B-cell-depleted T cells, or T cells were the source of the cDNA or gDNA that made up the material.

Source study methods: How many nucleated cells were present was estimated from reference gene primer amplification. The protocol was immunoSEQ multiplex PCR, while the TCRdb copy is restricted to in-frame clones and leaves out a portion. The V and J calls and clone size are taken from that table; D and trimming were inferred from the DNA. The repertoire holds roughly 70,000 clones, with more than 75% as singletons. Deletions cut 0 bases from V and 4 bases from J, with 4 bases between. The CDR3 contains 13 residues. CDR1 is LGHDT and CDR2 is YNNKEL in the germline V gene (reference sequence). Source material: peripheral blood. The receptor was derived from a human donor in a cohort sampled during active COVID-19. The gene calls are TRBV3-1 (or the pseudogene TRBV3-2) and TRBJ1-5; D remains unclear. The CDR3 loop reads CASSQDLNQPQHF. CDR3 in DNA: TGTGCCAGCAGCCAAGATCTTAATCAGCCCCAGCATTTT.